Here is one T cell receptor (beta chain) with its context. Its specificity is not known. The data were obtained in a study of cytomegalovirus exposure and HLA in healthy donors. Study outcomes and limitations: Previous analysis showed most TCR beta V segments were productive about 90% or about 30% of the time. Presence/absence results assume similar sequencing depth per donor, which may not hold. Exclusion as indistinguishable affected some V segments, including TRBV6-2 and TRBV6-3.

PCR amplification relied on 60 Vbeta primers (plus 13 Jbeta primers). The protocol was immunoSEQ multiplex PCR, while the TCRdb copy is restricted to in-frame clones and leaves out a portion. The table records some 160,000 clones, around 72% of them present only once. Germline CDR1 and CDR2: LNHNV and YYDKDF (reference sequence). The length of the CDR3 is 17 residues. V dropped 1 base and J dropped 3; count of bases not matched to a gene: 7. The chain carries TRBV15 and TRBJ2-1; 9 bases are shared with TRBD2. The origin of this receptor is a man aged 40-55 years in good health and CMV-seronegative. Sequenced material: PBMCs. The chain's CDR3 is CATSRGGLAGFYNEQFF. The CDR3 coding sequence is TGTGCCACCAGCAGAGGGGGGCTAGCGGGATTCTACAATGAGCAGTTCTTC.